This T cell receptor beta chain was sequenced during a study of read filtering for tumor transcriptome and immune sequencing. Study in general: TCR-mapped reads were about 4.05 to 11 million with IR-seq versus roughly 75 to 1,400 with RNA-seq. The study, taken as a whole, reports: This fraction held mixed bone marrow immune cells after CD138-negative sorting.

The CDR3 totals 10 residues. CDR1 DFQATT and CDR2 SNEGSKA come from the germline V gene (reference sequence). The library was built from around 380 ng RNA with molecular barcoded adaptors for alpha/delta and beta/gamma chains. TCRdb processed the reads anew with MiXCR; each CDR3 protein has one entry. The sample holds around 44,000 distinct CDR3 sequences, around an eighth seen once. This clonotype occurred many times. The antigen remains unidentified. This clone may be a read error of a much larger clone one base away. This TCR was sampled from a donor at least 40 years old with multiple myeloma. Material for sequencing was a population of CD138-negative cells sorted from bone marrow. The chain employs TRBV20-1 and TRBJ2-1; possibly TRBD2 for D (5 bases). The CDR3 is CSADYNGQFF. The CDR3 DNA follows: TGCAGTGCAGACTACAATGGGCAGTTCTTC.